Below, 26 T cell receptor beta chains from the same sample are listed, as sequenced in a study of T cell changes during pregnancy in multiple sclerosis. The protocol was immunoSEQ multiplex PCR, while the TCRdb copy is restricted to in-frame clones and leaves out a portion. Seen here are around 68,000 clones, 75% to 95% observed once, and the top ten hold 1% to 1.5%. The source was peripheral blood, collected after pregnancy. The receptors come from a female donor in good health, enrolled as a control in a pregnancy study.

In its sample, this clone was seen once. V usage is TRBV10-3 and J usage is TRBJ2-7; D uncertain. Germline V gene sequence: CDR1 ENHRY, CDR2 SYGVKD. CDR3 length equals 14 residues. Trimming took off 3 bases at V and 7 bases at J, with 16 bases between the two ends. The CDR3 region is CAISDPVKALEQYF. CDR3 DNA sequence: TGTGCCATCAGTGACCCGGTGAAAGCTTTGGAGCAGTACTTC.

CDR3 bases: TGTGCCAGCAGCTTAGATCGAGCCCCCGTTTTTTTT. Translation gives CASSLDRAPVFF. The chain couples TRBV11-2 to TRBJ1-4, with D uncertain. Germline lookup yields CDR1 SGHAT and CDR2 FQNNGV. V shed 0 bases and J shed 17 bases, with 13 bases lying between them. The CDR3 spans 12 residues.

This clone was seen a handful of times. The CDR3 reads CASSPQGATEAFF. CDR3 DNA: TGTGCCAGCAGTCCTCAGGGGGCCACTGAAGCTTTCTTT. The J gene is TRBJ1-1, the V gene TRBV7-9; 8 positions match TRBD1. CDR1 is SEHNR, CDR2 FQNEAQ, per germline (reference sequence). The CDR3 sequence is 13 residues long. J was trimmed by 4 bases and V by 6 bases; bases with no gene match: 4.

In DNA form, the CDR3 reads TGCGCCACCCAGGGACTAGCGAGGTATATTTACAATGAGCAGTTCTTC. Translation gives CATQGLARYIYNEQFF. J is TRBJ2-1 and V is TRBV10-1; 10 positions match TRBD2. The J segment lost 4 bases and the V segment lost 10 bases, leaving 13 bases of the junction unmatched. CDR1 WNHNN and CDR2 SYGVQD come from the germline V gene (reference sequence). This CDR3 has 16 residues.

Written as DNA, the CDR3 is TGTGCCAGCAGCTCCCGCCGGGGACAGGGCGATTCACCCCTCCACTTT. Amino acids: CASSSRRGQGDSPLHF. The rearrangement links TRBV4-2 to TRBJ1-6, with 9 positions matching TRBD1. CDR3 length: 16 amino acids. The germline gives CDR1 LGHNA, CDR2 YNFKEQ. V dropped 5 bases and J dropped 8; count of bases not matched to a gene: 10.

This chain joins TRBV7-2 and TRBJ2-3; D is uncertain. V shed 5 bases and J shed 6 bases, with 9 bases lying between them. Germline V gene lookup returns CDR1 SGHTA and CDR2 FQGNSA. This CDR3 region has 12 residues. The CDR3, as DNA: TGTGCCAGCAGCCCAGCCGGGGATACGCAGTATTTT. Protein sequence: CASSPAGDTQYF.

The chain uses TRBV30 and TRBJ1-4; TRBD1 matches 8 bases. CDR1 is GTSNPN and CDR2 is SVGIG in the germline V gene (reference sequence). This CDR3 comprises 13 residues. The J segment lost 5 bases and the V segment lost 5 bases, leaving 4 bases of the junction unmatched. In DNA, the CDR3 is TGTGCCTGGCGGCAGGGGGCGAATGAAAAACTGTTTTTT. Amino acid sequence: CAWRQGANEKLFF.

V usage is TRBV7-6 and J usage is TRBJ2-3, with D possibly being TRBD2 (6 bases). Per germline, CDR1 SGHVS and CDR2 FNYEAQ. Trimming left V 5 bases short and J 1 base short, with 10 bases between. The CDR3 covers 14 residues. CDR3 sequence reads: CASSPRDGTDTQYF. The DNA for the CDR3 is TGTGCCAGCAGCCCGCGGGACGGCACAGATACGCAGTATTTT.

The V call is TRBV11-2, the J call TRBJ2-5, with D possibly being TRBD1 (7 bases). Deletions cut 4 bases from V and 5 bases from J, with 20 bases between. Per germline, CDR1 SGHAT and CDR2 FQNNGV. The CDR3 is 16 residues long. The DNA for the CDR3 is TGTGCCAGCAGCTCTCAGGGGGGCGATTGGGGGGAGACCCAGTACTTC. It codes for CASSSQGGDWGETQYF.

This clone was counted once. This chain uses TRBV5-1 with TRBJ1-1; TRBD1 agrees at 7 bases. The junction had 3 bases not matched to a gene; V was cut back by 0 bases and J by 1 base. Germline CDR1 is SGHRS and CDR2 is YFSETQ. The CDR3 is 15 residues long. This CDR3 reads CASSLVGTANTEAFF. The CDR3 DNA follows: TGCGCCAGCAGCTTGGTAGGGACAGCGAACACTGAAGCTTTCTTT. The full variable domain, with the rest looked up from reference TRBV5-1 and TRBJ1-1, is KAGVTQTPRYLIKTRGQQVTLSCSPISGHRSVSWYQQTPGQGLQFLFEYFSETQRNKGNFPGRFSGRQFSNSRSEMNVSTLELGDSALYLCASSLVGTANTEAFFGQGTRLTVV.

CDR3 sequence: CASSPQTGSYEQYF. For the CDR3, the DNA is TGCGCCAGCAGCCCTCAAACAGGATCCTACGAGCAGTACTTC. This chain joins TRBV4-3 and TRBJ2-7; TRBD1 might be the D (5 bases). Trimming shortened V by 4 bases and J by 1 base, and 11 bases separated the two germline ends. Germline assignment: CDR1 LGHNA and CDR2 YSLEER. The CDR3 length is 14 residues.

The V and J genes are TRBV7-2 and TRBJ2-3, with D maybe TRBD2 (6 bases). Per the germline V gene, CDR1 is SGHTA and CDR2 is FQGNSA. V lost 4 bases and J lost 2, with 10 bases in between. The CDR3 covers 14 residues. The CDR3 reads CASSSGLYTDTQYF. CDR3 bases: TGTGCCAGCAGCTCGGGACTCTACACAGATACGCAGTATTTT.

The chain recombines TRBV5-1 with TRBJ2-5; TRBD1 agrees at 10 bases. Trimming took 3 bases from V and 3 from J; bases not matched to a gene: 5. The CDR3 loop spans 15 amino acids. Germline V lookup: CDR1 SGHRS, CDR2 YFSETQ. The CDR3 is CASSYTGTGEETQYF. As DNA, the CDR3 is TGCGCCAGCAGCTACACCGGGACAGGGGAAGAGACCCAGTACTTC.

This chain connects TRBV27 to TRBJ1-1; D is unclear. The CDR3 has 13 amino acids. The V gene's germline CDR1 is MNHEY and CDR2 SMNVEV (reference sequence). Trimming removed 8 bases at V and 1 base at J, with 11 bases between. This CDR3 is CASGFTANTEAFF. In DNA, the CDR3 is TGTGCCAGCGGATTTACAGCGAACACTGAAGCTTTCTTT.

The rearrangement joins TRBV5-1 to TRBJ1-6, with D possibly being TRBD1 (6 bases). V was clipped by 0 bases and J by 8 bases, with 9 bases between them. This CDR3 is built from 14 residues. Germline V gene lookup returns CDR1 SGHRS and CDR2 YFSETQ. The CDR3 sequence is CASSLVQGDSPLHF. The CDR3 DNA reads TGCGCCAGCAGCTTGGTACAGGGAGATTCACCCCTCCACTTT.

The V gene is TRBV5-1, the J gene TRBJ1-4, with D maybe TRBD1 (6 bases). The CDR3 has 15 residues. Trimming took 5 bases from V and 1 from J, leaving 12 bases between them. CDR1 and CDR2 (germline): SGHRS, YFSETQ. CDR3 residues: CASSLKQGTNEKLFF. Here the CDR3 DNA reads TGCGCCAGCAGTTTGAAACAGGGAACTAATGAAAAACTGTTTTTT.

This chain links TRBV9 with TRBJ1-2; D is perhaps TRBD1 (6 bases). The V gene lost 0 bases and the J gene lost 6 bases, with 12 bases spanning the gap. The germline V gene has CDR1 SGDLS and CDR2 YYNGEE. The CDR3 has 14 residues. The CDR3: CASSVGNRANGYTF. DNA of the CDR3: TGTGCCAGCAGCGTAGGTAACAGGGCGAATGGCTACACCTTC.

This sequence joins TRBV27 and TRBJ2-3, with 9 bases fitting TRBD2. CDR1 is MNHEY, CDR2 SMNVEV, per germline (reference sequence). The V and J ends lost 8 bases and 6 bases, in that order; junction bases with no gene match: 15. This CDR3 has 16 amino acids. The CDR3 nucleotides are TGTGCCAGCGGTACTTCGGCTAGCGGGGCGGGGGATACGCAGTATTTT. Its protein is CASGTSASGAGDTQYF.

The genes are TRBV11-3 and TRBJ1-1, with D uncertain. Germline lookup yields CDR1 SGHNT and CDR2 YENEEA. The CDR3 spans 13 residues. V shed 3 bases and J shed 5 bases, with 10 bases lying between them. This CDR3 is CASSFRTGTEAFF. Here the CDR3 DNA reads TGTGCCAGCAGCTTCCGGACGGGAACTGAAGCTTTCTTT.

The V gene is TRBV5-1, the J gene TRBJ1-2, with 9 bases aligning to TRBD1. The CDR3 is 13 amino acids. Germline V gene data show CDR1 as SGHRS and CDR2 as YFSETQ. V dropped 4 bases and J dropped 4; count of bases not matched to a gene: 2. CDR3 in amino acids: CASSETGGYGYTF. In DNA form, the CDR3 reads TGCGCCAGCAGCGAGACAGGGGGCTATGGCTACACCTTC.

This clone was seen only once. The rearrangement joins TRBV7-3 to TRBJ2-6, with D unresolved. Trimming took 6 bases from V and 0 from J, leaving 12 bases between them. The CDR3 totals 16 residues. Germline-derived CDR1 and CDR2 are SGHTA and FQGTGA. CDR3 in amino acids: CASSSGGFSGANVLTF. CDR3 DNA: TGTGCCAGCAGTTCCGGCGGATTCTCTGGGGCCAACGTCCTGACTTTC.

This chain uses TRBV6-5 with TRBJ2-5; a possible D gene is TRBD1 (5 bases). Trimming took 0 bases from V and 2 from J, leaving 13 bases between them. The CDR3 has 16 amino acids. The germline V gene has CDR1 MNHEY and CDR2 SVGAGI. The chain's CDR3 is CASSYSMVSGQETQYF. CDR3 nucleotides: TGTGCCAGCAGTTACTCGATGGTTTCAGGGCAAGAGACCCAGTACTTC.

This chain uses TRBV18 with TRBJ1-1; no clear D. The V gene's germline CDR1 is KGHSH and CDR2 LQKENI. V lost 4 bases and J lost 3, with 15 bases in between. CDR3 size: 15 residues. The CDR3 DNA follows: TGTGCCAGCTCACAGAACACCGACTTCGACACTGAAGCTTTCTTT. Translating gives CASSQNTDFDTEAFF.

There are a few counts of this clone. The chain has TRBV7-2 and TRBJ2-1; 9 nucleotides match TRBD2. There are 19 residues in the CDR3. Germline V gene data show CDR1 as SGHTA and CDR2 as FQGNSA. Germline trimming cut 2 bases from V and 0 bases from J; bases unmatched to any gene: 11. The CDR3 nucleotides read TGTGCCAGCAGCTTAAAGGCGGGGGGGCCCCCCTACTCCTACAATGAGCAGTTCTTC. Amino acids: CASSLKAGGPPYSYNEQFF.

V is TRBV5-4 and J is TRBJ1-2, with TRBD1 as a possible D gene (5 bases). Germline V gene data show CDR1 as SGHNT and CDR2 as YYREEE (reference sequence). The CDR3 extends over 14 amino acids. The V end lost 6 bases, the J end lost 6 bases, and 18 bases lay between the germline ends. CDR3 DNA: TGTGCCAGCACGCTAGTTATTGGAGGGGATGGCTACACCTTC. Translation: CASTLVIGGDGYTF.

The chain links TRBV4-1 to TRBJ1-4; D call uncertain. The CDR3 consists of 14 residues. Per germline, CDR1 MGHRA and CDR2 YSYEKL. The V end lost 0 bases, the J end lost 13 bases, and 15 bases lay between the germline ends. The CDR3 bases are TGCGCCAGCAGCCAAGACTGGAGTTTATCTCGACTGTTTTTT. Amino acids: CASSQDWSLSRLFF.